One and the same sample provided the 10 T cell receptor beta chains below, sequenced in a study of blood T cells in healthy people across ages. Primers used in a second PCR of roughly 7 to 11 cycles were a sample-barcoded 5' primer and a J-beta primer mix. MiXCR was run by TCRdb on the 5' RACE reads, yielding one entry per CDR3 protein. The sample holds about 800,000 distinct CDR3 sequences, about 62% seen once. The sample taken for sequencing was blood. The origin of the receptors is a man aged 30 to 39 in good health.

This sequence joins TRBV10-3 and TRBJ2-2; 10 bases are a match to TRBD1. The CDR3 sequence is 16 residues long. V dropped 4 bases and J dropped 3; count of bases not matched to a gene: 5. Germline-derived CDR1 and CDR2 are ENHRY and SYGVKD. The CDR3 bases are TGTGCCATCAGTGTCGGGACAGGGGTGGACACCGGGGAGCTGTTTTTT. Protein sequence: CAISVGTGVDTGELFF.

This clonotype was counted a few times. The V and J genes are TRBV28 and TRBJ2-1; 7 bases map to TRBD2. V shed 0 bases, J shed 10 bases, and the junction held 0 bases outside the gene matches. The length of the CDR3 is 12 residues. Germline-derived CDR1 and CDR2 are MDHEN and SYDVKM. The CDR3 bases are TGTGCCAGCAGTTTATGGCGGGGGGAGCAGTTCTTC. This codes for CASSLWRGEQFF.

This CDR3 reads CASSPPPSQGGNEKLFF. The DNA of the CDR3 is TGTGCCAGCAGCCCCCCTCCTTCCCAGGGGGGGAATGAAAAACTGTTTTTT. The chain has TRBV7-9 and TRBJ1-4; TRBD1 matches at 7 bases. The CDR3 is 17 residues long. Trimming at V came to 5 bases and at J to 5 bases, leaving 14 bases not matched to a gene. Germline V gene lookup returns CDR1 SEHNR and CDR2 FQNEAQ (reference sequence).

The J gene is TRBJ2-1, the V gene TRBV20-1; no clear D gene. Looked up from germline, CDR1 is DFQATT and CDR2 is SNEGSKA (reference sequence). Between the trimmed V and J ends, which lost 3 bases and 6 bases, there was a span of 12 bases. The CDR3 sequence is 13 residues long. The CDR3 region has the DNA TGCAGTGCTAGGCCCTCGTTGTCCAATGAGCAGTTCTTC. Translating it yields CSARPSLSNEQFF.

The chain is built from TRBV15 and TRBJ2-1, with 10 bases aligning to TRBD2. This CDR3 is 17 amino acids long. Germline V CDR1 and CDR2: LNHNV, YYDKDF (reference sequence). V shed 2 bases and J 0 bases; nucleotides not matched to a gene: 4. The CDR3 spells CATSRSLAGSSYNEQFF. The CDR3 DNA reads TGTGCCACCAGCAGATCACTAGCGGGAAGCTCCTACAATGAGCAGTTCTTC.

This clonotype turned up a few times. This sequence joins TRBV7-9 and TRBJ2-3; D unresolved. Germline V gives CDR1 SEHNR, CDR2 FQNEAQ (reference sequence). The CDR3 spans 13 residues. V was trimmed by 5 bases and J by 6 bases, leaving 12 bases between them. Here the CDR3 DNA reads TGTGCCAGCAGCAGAAAGGAATCGGATACGCAGTATTTT. It specifies CASSRKESDTQYF. Filled out from reference TRBV7-9 and TRBJ2-3, the complete variable domain reads DTGVSQNPRHKITKRGQNVTFRCDPISEHNRLYWYRQTLGQGPEFLTYFQNEAQLEKSRLLSDRFSAERPKGSFSTLEIQRTEQGDSAMYLCASSRKESDTQYFGPGTRLTVL.

The chain combines TRBV6-5 with TRBJ1-1; D is unclear. This CDR3 comprises 18 residues. Germline CDR1 reads MNHEY; CDR2 reads SVGAGI. Trimming stripped 2 bases from V and 0 bases from J, with 19 bases between. This CDR3 reads CASSYVPPRQTLNTEAFF. The CDR3 DNA follows: TGTGCCAGCAGTTACGTACCTCCGCGGCAGACACTGAACACTGAAGCTTTCTTT.

This chain joins TRBV20-1 and TRBJ2-1, with a weak D call TRBD2 (6 bases). There are 14 residues in the CDR3. The V and J ends lost 3 bases and 9 bases respectively, with 18 bases between them. Germline V gene lookup returns CDR1 DFQATT and CDR2 SNEGSKA (reference sequence). The CDR3, as DNA: TGCAGTGCTAGGACGGGAGTAGGGGTGAGTGAGCAGTTCTTC. It is translated as CSARTGVGVSEQFF.

The V and J genes are TRBV20-1 and TRBJ2-1; possibly TRBD2 for D (5 bases). The V end lost 5 bases, the J end lost 4 bases, and 15 bases lay between the germline ends. The CDR3 has 14 amino acids. The germline V gene has CDR1 DFQATT and CDR2 SNEGSKA (reference sequence). CDR3 amino acids: CSAGPGGTYNEQFF. Written as DNA, the CDR3 is TGCAGTGCTGGTCCAGGAGGCACGTACAATGAGCAGTTCTTC.

In this sample, this clonotype turned up a few times. The CDR3 region has the DNA TGCAGCGTTGATAAGTTTGATGGGGAAGACACCTTC. Its translation: CSVDKFDGEDTF. This chain uses TRBV29-1 with TRBJ1-2; D gene ambiguous. V gave up 3 bases and J gave up 12 bases, with 17 bases separating them. Per germline, CDR1 SQVTM and CDR2 ANQGSEA. The CDR3 is 12 residues long. Based on the CDR3 plus reference TRBV29-1 and TRBJ1-2, the full variable domain is SAVISQKPSRDICQRGTSLTIQCQVDSQVTMMFWYRQQPGQSLTLIATANQGSEATYESGFVIDKFPISRPNLTFSTLTVSNMSPEDSSIYLCSVDKFDGEDTFGSGTRLTVV.